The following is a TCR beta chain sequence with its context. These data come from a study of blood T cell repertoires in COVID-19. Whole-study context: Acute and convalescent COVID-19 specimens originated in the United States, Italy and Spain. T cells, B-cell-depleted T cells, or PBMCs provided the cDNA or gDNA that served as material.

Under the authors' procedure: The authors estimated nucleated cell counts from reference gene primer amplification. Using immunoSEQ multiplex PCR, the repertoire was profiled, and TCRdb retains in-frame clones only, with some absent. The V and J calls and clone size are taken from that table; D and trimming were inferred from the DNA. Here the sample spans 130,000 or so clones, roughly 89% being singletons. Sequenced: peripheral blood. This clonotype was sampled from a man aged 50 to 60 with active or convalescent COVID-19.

The DNA of the CDR3 is TGTGCCAGTAGTGGTGGCAGGGGAAACTATAATTCACCCCTCCACTTT. This translates into CASSGGRGNYNSPLHF. The V call is TRBV19, the J call TRBJ1-6; a possible D gene is TRBD1 (6 bases). The germline V gene has CDR1 LNHDA and CDR2 SQIVND (reference sequence). V gave up 5 bases and J gave up 3 bases, with 14 bases separating them. The length of the CDR3 is 16 residues.